Described below is a single TCR beta chain sequence and its context. Its target is not known. The sample originates from a study of CD8 T cells in Susac syndrome. General study findings and limits: As the study acknowledged, the number of individuals in its TCR sequencing and HLA analysis was relatively small.

CDR1 is LGHDT and CDR2 is YNNKEL in the germline V gene (reference sequence). This CDR3 has 13 residues. V dropped 6 bases and J dropped 2 bases, with 7 bases sitting between them. Sequencing targeted TCR beta in blood CD8+ and CD4+ T cells. TEMRA cells were enriched by FACS, and CD4+ and CD8+ T cells were negatively isolated. RNA in amounts of roughly 0.5 to 1 ug was reverse transcribed with random hexamers. A multiplex approach, immunoSEQ multiplex PCR, amplified TCR beta CDR3 across 54 Vbeta and 13 Jbeta. TCRdb re-called the immunoSEQ multiplex PCR reads with MiXCR, one entry per CDR3 protein. The sample contains more than 70,000 distinct CDR3 sequences, about 91% of which appear only once.

This chain joins TRBV3-1 and TRBJ2-2; D not resolved. The TCR originated in a human donor with multiple sclerosis. The sample consisted of CD8+ T cells from PBMCs. In DNA form, the CDR3 reads TGTGCCAGCAGAGACATAAACACCGGGGAGCTGTTTTTT. Protein: CASRDINTGELFF.